Given below is one T cell receptor (beta chain) in context. Its antigen is still unknown. Using RNA template, CDR3s of TCR alpha and beta were amplified with iRepertoire arm-PCR. For one-step reverse transcription and amplification, about 85-400 ng of tissue mRNA or PBMC total RNA was used. TCRdb reprocessed the multiplex PCR reads via MiXCR and lists one record per CDR3 protein. The table shows around 120,000 distinct CDR3 sequences, with 20% to 25% occurring only once. This sample was taken from a study of glioma-infiltrating T cells. General study findings and limits: Tissue-blood divergence was below expectation in non-neoplastic patients, above in gliomas.

CDR1 and CDR2 from the germline V gene are SEHNR and FQNEAQ (reference sequence). The CDR3 runs to 14 residues. The V and J ends lost 1 base and 4 bases respectively, with 10 bases between them. The source of this sequence is a human donor with low-grade glioma or glioblastoma, undergoing nonglioma brain surgery, or in good health (not recorded which). The sequenced material came from glioma tissue, nonneoplastic brain tissue, or PBMCs (not recorded which). This chain links TRBV7-9 with TRBJ2-5, with D perhaps given as TRBD1 or TRBD2 (5 bases each). CDR3: CASSLGAGRETQYF. The CDR3 DNA reads TGTGCCAGCAGCTTAGGGGCAGGGAGAGAGACCCAGTACTTC.